Listed below are T cell receptor beta chains from one sample, sequenced in a study of T-cell reconstitution after alpha-beta-depleted transplantation in children. TCRdb reanalysed the PCR reads using MiXCR and keeps one entry per CDR3 protein. This sample has 780,000 or so distinct CDR3 sequences, with roughly 15% found just once. The sequencing here drew on PBMCs, mostly from graft donor cells, taken 360 days after TCRalphabeta/CD19-depleted stem cell transplant. Receptors were obtained from a male patient between 5 and 17 years old who had a stem cell transplant for acute lymphoblastic leukemia, so the T cells may come from the graft donor. The CDR3 runs from the conserved cysteine through the conserved F or W. The D gene is left open where the match is weak. Where a row states a size, it is once, few, many or the class of an expanded clone; other rows omit it.

J: TRBJ2-1; V: TRBV20-1; size: few; D: .; CDR3: CSARDSSGRSYNEQFF; DNA: TGCAGTGCTAGAGACTCGAGCGGCCGCTCCTACAATGAGCAGTTCTTC
J: TRBJ2-5; V: TRBV2; size: .; D: TRBD2; CDR3: CASSEIASGKETQYF; DNA: TGTGCCAGCAGTGAAATCGCTAGCGGGAAAGAGACCCAGTACTTC
J: TRBJ1-1; V: TRBV5-1; size: .; D: TRBD1; CDR3: CASSLYRGVTEAFF; DNA: TGCGCCAGCAGCTTGTACAGGGGGGTCACTGAAGCTTTCTTT
J: TRBJ2-5; V: TRBV5-1; size: .; D: .; CDR3: CASSFRGGGGSETQYF; DNA: TGCGCCAGCAGCTTCAGAGGGGGCGGGGGCTCGGAGACCCAGTACTTC
J: TRBJ2-3; V: TRBV7-3; size: .; D: .; CDR3: CASSAGHRIVSDTQYF; DNA: TGTGCCAGCAGCGCCGGACACAGGATCGTATCAGATACGCAGTATTTT
J: TRBJ2-7; V: TRBV7-8; size: few; D: TRBD2; CDR3: CASSPPGTSSYEQYF; DNA: TGTGCCAGCAGCCCCCCCGGGACTAGCAGTTACGAGCAGTACTTC
J: TRBJ2-3; V: TRBV2; size: .; D: .; CDR3: CASRGGVTQYF; DNA: TGTGCCAGCAGGGGTGGGGTTACGCAGTATTTT
J: TRBJ1-2; V: TRBV9; size: .; D: .; CDR3: CASTPRVSYGYTF; DNA: TGTGCCAGCACCCCGAGGGTCTCCTATGGCTACACCTTC
J: TRBJ2-3; V: TRBV5-1; size: .; D: .; CDR3: CASKIFTGSDTDTQYF; DNA: TGCGCCAGCAAGATCTTCACAGGATCAGACACAGATACGCAGTATTTT
J: TRBJ1-2; V: TRBV7-9; size: few; D: .; CDR3: CASSLAAFSNYGYTF; DNA: TGTGCCAGCAGCTTAGCCGCCTTCTCTAACTATGGCTACACCTTC
J: TRBJ2-1; V: TRBV12-3/TRBV12-4; size: few; D: .; CDR3: CASSLKGSGNEQFF; DNA: TGTGCCAGCAGTTTGAAGGGGAGCGGCAATGAGCAGTTCTTC
J: TRBJ2-3; V: TRBV10-1; size: few; D: .; CDR3: CASSEEAGHTDTQYF; DNA: TGCGCCAGCAGTGAGGAGGCGGGACACACAGATACGCAGTATTTT
J: TRBJ2-7; V: TRBV19; size: .; D: TRBD1; CDR3: CASRETGGSYEQYF; DNA: TGTGCCAGTAGAGAGACAGGGGGCTCCTACGAGCAGTACTTC
J: TRBJ2-1; V: TRBV7-6; size: .; D: .; CDR3: CASSQYGDSPVSNEQFF; DNA: TGTGCCAGCAGCCAATACGGAGACAGTCCCGTTTCCAATGAGCAGTTCTTC
J: TRBJ1-4; V: TRBV5-1; size: .; D: .; CDR3: CASSLSAVSNEKLFF; DNA: TGCGCCAGCAGCTTGTCGGCAGTTTCTAATGAAAAACTGTTTTTT
J: TRBJ2-4; V: TRBV15; size: many; D: .; CDR3: CATSRDERSIQYF; DNA: TGTGCCACCAGCAGAGATGAGCGAAGCATTCAGTACTTC
J: TRBJ1-1; V: TRBV5-1; size: few; D: .; CDR3: CASSSGGTTVNTEAFF; DNA: TGCGCCAGCAGCTCGGGGGGGACGACAGTGAACACTGAAGCTTTCTTT
J: TRBJ2-4; V: TRBV10-3; size: few; D: TRBD2; CDR3: CAISESLAGLAKNIQYF; DNA: TGTGCCATCAGTGAGTCCCTAGCGGGGTTAGCCAAAAACATTCAGTACTTC
J: TRBJ1-6; V: TRBV20-1; size: .; D: TRBD1; CDR3: CSASVTGTGNSPLHF; DNA: TGCAGTGCTAGTGTGACCGGGACAGGGAATTCACCCCTCCACTTT
J: TRBJ2-5; V: TRBV6-1; size: .; D: TRBD2; CDR3: CASSLAGVFETQYF; DNA: TGTGCCAGCAGCCTAGCGGGAGTGTTTGAGACCCAGTACTTC
J: TRBJ2-1; V: TRBV6-4; size: few; D: .; CDR3: CASSDQGSSYNEQFF; DNA: TGTGCCAGCAGTGACCAGGGAAGCTCCTACAATGAGCAGTTCTTC
J: TRBJ2-7; V: TRBV3-1; size: few; D: TRBD1; CDR3: CASSQWDRAPAYEQYF; DNA: TGTGCCAGCAGCCAGTGGGACAGGGCGCCAGCCTACGAGCAGTACTTC
J: TRBJ2-7; V: TRBV27; size: few; D: TRBD1; CDR3: CASSSRQGVVYEQYF; DNA: TGTGCCAGCAGTTCCCGACAGGGGGTCGTATACGAGCAGTACTTC
J: TRBJ1-6; V: TRBV5-1; size: .; D: TRBD1; CDR3: CASSYTTGGYYNSPLHF; DNA: TGCGCCAGCAGCTATACGACAGGGGGTTATTATAATTCACCCCTCCACTTT
J: TRBJ2-7; V: TRBV4-1; size: .; D: .; CDR3: CASSQVTVSSYEQYF; DNA: TGCGCCAGCAGCCAAGTTACCGTTAGCTCCTACGAGCAGTACTTC
J: TRBJ2-3; V: TRBV20-1; size: many; D: .; CDR3: CSARDLDTQYF; DNA: TGCAGTGCTAGAGATTTAGATACGCAGTATTTT
J: TRBJ2-7; V: TRBV5-1; size: many; D: .; CDR3: CASSLLPVPEQYF; DNA: TGCGCCAGCAGCTTACTGCCGGTGCCAGAGCAGTACTTC
J: TRBJ2-7; V: TRBV12-3/TRBV12-4; size: .; D: .; CDR3: CASSTSGGGYEQYF; DNA: TGTGCCAGCAGCACATCAGGGGGGGGGTACGAGCAGTACTTC
J: TRBJ2-5; V: TRBV12-3/TRBV12-4; size: few; D: .; CDR3: CASSPDGGWETQYF; DNA: TGTGCCAGCAGTCCGGACGGGGGCTGGGAGACCCAGTACTTC